The 24 T cell receptor beta chains listed next were all sequenced from one sample in a study of blood T cell repertoires in COVID-19. Sequenced by immunoSEQ multiplex PCR; TCRdb stores in-frame clones only, minus some. The sample lists approximately 180,000 clones, around nine tenths occurring once. Sequenced sample: peripheral blood. The source is a woman aged 70-85 years with COVID-19, enrolled during active disease.

The chain combines TRBV11-2 with TRBJ2-7, with a tentative D call TRBD2 (5 bases). The V gene's germline CDR1 is SGHAT and CDR2 FQNNGV. CDR3 size: 11 residues. Trimming removed 5 bases at V and 13 bases at J, with 15 bases between. CDR3 DNA sequence: TGTGCCAGCAGCCGAGGGTTCTCGAGTTACTTC. It translates to CASSRGFSSYF.

In DNA, the CDR3 is TGTGCCTGGAGAGCCGGGACAGGGGATGAAAAACTGTTTTTT. Protein product: CAWRAGTGDEKLFF. The chain links TRBV30 to TRBJ1-4, with 10 bases lining up with TRBD1. CDR3 length: 14 amino acids. J gave up 6 bases and V 3 bases, and 4 bases lay outside the gene matches. Germline V lookup: CDR1 GTSNPN, CDR2 SVGIG (reference sequence). The full variable domain, with the rest looked up from reference TRBV30 and TRBJ1-4, is SQTIHQWPATLVQPVGSPLSLECTVEGTSNPNLYWYRQAAGRGLQLLFYSVGIGQISSEVPQNLSASRPQDRQFILSSKKLLLSDSGFYLCAWRAGTGDEKLFFGSGTQLSVL.

The rearrangement joins TRBV5-4 to TRBJ2-3; D not certain. The CDR3 is 12 amino acids. Trimming shortened V by 1 base and J by 5 bases, and 5 bases separated the two germline ends. Germline values: CDR1 SGHNT, CDR2 YYREEE (reference sequence). The CDR3 reads CASSLRVDTQYF. The CDR3 nucleotides are TGTGCCAGCAGCTTGCGTGTAGATACGCAGTATTTT.

In nucleotides, the CDR3 is TGTGCCAGCAGCTCGAAGACTAGATCACCCTACGAGCAGTACTTC. This encodes CASSSKTRSPYEQYF. The chain joins TRBV11-3 to TRBJ2-7, with a possible D match to TRBD2 (6 bases). There are 15 residues in the CDR3. V was shortened by 4 bases and J by 2 bases, with 15 bases between the two germline ends. Germline-derived CDR1 and CDR2 are SGHNT and YENEEA.

A single count supports this clone. J is TRBJ2-7 and V is TRBV4-2; 13 nucleotides align to TRBD2. The germline V gene encodes CDR1 LGHNA and CDR2 YNFKEQ. Trimming removed 3 bases from V and 3 bases from J; junction bases left unmatched: 2. The CDR3 runs 15 residues. The CDR3 spells CASSHTSGGVYEQYF. The CDR3 bases are TGTGCCAGCAGCCATACTAGCGGGGGGGTCTACGAGCAGTACTTC.

The gene calls are TRBV18 and TRBJ2-1; 9 bases line up with TRBD2. The V and J ends lost 3 bases and 2 bases, in that order; junction bases with no gene match: 5. CDR1 and CDR2 (germline): KGHSH, LQKENI. The CDR3 is 16 residues long. CDR3 sequence reads: CASSPNLAGPYNEQFF. The CDR3 coding sequence is TGTGCCAGCTCACCCAACCTAGCGGGACCCTACAATGAGCAGTTCTTC.

This chain connects TRBV6-5 to TRBJ1-6, with 8 bases fitting TRBD1. From germline, CDR1 is MNHEY and CDR2 SVGAGI. V shed 3 bases, J shed 8 bases, and the junction held 9 bases outside the gene matches. CDR3 length equals 16 residues. The CDR3 sequence is CASSYRAGGMDSPLHF. The CDR3 coding sequence is TGTGCCAGCAGTTATCGGGCAGGGGGCATGGATTCACCCCTCCACTTT.

The chain uses TRBV27 and TRBJ2-7, with 9 bases matching TRBD1. This CDR3 is built from 12 residues. Trimming removed 8 bases from V and 3 bases from J; junction bases left unmatched: 2. Germline V gene data show CDR1 as MNHEY and CDR2 as SMNVEV (reference sequence). The CDR3 reads CASGQGIYEQYF. CDR3 nucleotides: TGTGCCAGCGGACAGGGGATCTACGAGCAGTACTTC.

Only one count was recorded for this clone. The J gene is TRBJ2-3, the V gene TRBV11-3; the D gene is possibly TRBD2 (6 bases). Trimming took off 8 bases at V and 6 bases at J, with 18 bases between the two ends. The V gene's germline CDR1 is SGHNT and CDR2 YENEEA. The CDR3 sequence is 14 residues long. CDR3 sequence (DNA): TGTGCCAGCTCCGGCGGGATCGTCGGGGATACGCAGTATTTT. Amino acid sequence: CASSGGIVGDTQYF.

CDR3 sequence reads: CASSKGPGHGVSNQPQHF. Written as DNA, the CDR3 is TGTGCCAGCAGCAAAGGTCCGGGACATGGGGTTAGCAATCAGCCCCAGCATTTT. The rearrangement links TRBV21-1 to TRBJ1-5; TRBD1 is the table's D call, not checked against the DNA. TRBV21-1 is reported as a pseudogene. The CDR3 loop spans 18 amino acids.

The V gene is TRBV7-9, the J gene TRBJ1-5, with D hard to call. The V end lost 3 bases, the J end lost 9 bases, and 15 bases lay between the germline ends. Germline loops: CDR1 SEHNR, CDR2 FQNEAQ (reference sequence). This CDR3 spans 14 amino acids. This CDR3 reads CASSFITPGGPQHF. Written as DNA, the CDR3 is TGTGCCAGCAGCTTTATTACACCCGGAGGGCCCCAGCATTTT.

The rearrangement links TRBV25-1 to TRBJ1-2, with D maybe TRBD1 (6 bases). Germline CDR1 MGHDK, CDR2 SYGVNS. This CDR3 region has 15 residues. Trimming cost V 1 base and J 7 bases, with 16 bases left between them. The CDR3: CASSESVGQIGGYTF. CDR3 DNA sequence: TGTGCCAGCAGTGAATCTGTGGGACAAATCGGTGGCTACACCTTC.

The CDR3, as DNA: TGCGCCAGCAGCTTAAATATACAGGGTACCGATACGCAGTATTTT. Translation: CASSLNIQGTDTQYF. The chain employs TRBV5-1 and TRBJ2-3; maybe TRBD1 (6 bases). Germline V gene data show CDR1 as SGHRS and CDR2 as YFSETQ. Trimming shortened V by 2 bases and J by 6 bases, and 16 bases separated the two germline ends. The CDR3 is 15 amino acids.

The V and J genes are TRBV28 and TRBJ2-7; 15 bases agree with TRBD2. The V and J ends lost 5 bases and 7 bases, in that order; junction bases with no gene match: 15. The CDR3 runs to 18 residues. CDR1 MDHEN and CDR2 SYDVKM come from the germline V gene. The CDR3: CASSMITRGLAGGIEQYF. In DNA, the CDR3 is TGTGCCAGCAGTATGATTACACGTGGACTAGCGGGAGGGATAGAGCAGTACTTC.

This chain links TRBV4-1 with TRBJ1-5, with TRBD1 matching over 8 bases. Germline-derived CDR1 and CDR2 are MGHRA and YSYEKL. Losses at the gene ends were 4 bases for V and 6 bases for J; bases not matched to a gene: 5. The CDR3 spans 14 residues. The CDR3 here is CASSRGQGGQPQHF. As DNA, the CDR3 is TGCGCCAGCAGCCGCGGACAGGGCGGTCAGCCCCAGCATTTT.

V gene TRBV30 combines with J gene TRBJ1-6, with D perhaps matching TRBD1 (6 bases). CDR1 and CDR2 (germline): GTSNPN, SVGIG (reference sequence). Trimming cost V 0 bases and J 10 bases, with 13 bases left between them. The CDR3 contains 14 residues. The CDR3 coding sequence is TGTGCCTGGAGTGTATATGGGGGCCGGTCACCCCTCCACTTT. Amino acid sequence: CAWSVYGGRSPLHF.

The gene calls are TRBV18 and TRBJ2-1, with D unresolved. The CDR3 runs to 16 residues. Trimming cost V 2 bases and J 0 bases, with 11 bases left between them. Per germline, CDR1 KGHSH and CDR2 LQKENI. CDR3 loop: CASSPTAQSSYNEQFF. CDR3 sequence (DNA): TGTGCCAGCTCACCAACAGCCCAGAGCTCCTACAATGAGCAGTTCTTC.

This clone was picked up many times. The chain has TRBV6-1 and TRBJ1-1; possible D gene TRBD1, 5 bases. The ends were cut back, 3 bases at V and 4 bases at J, with 15 bases in the middle. CDR1 and CDR2 (germline): MNHNS, SASEGT. The CDR3 totals 15 residues. CDR3 protein: CASSDLGAGGTEAFF. CDR3 DNA: TGTGCCAGCAGTGACCTTGGAGCCGGGGGCACTGAAGCTTTCTTT.

This CDR3 is CASSPQGSRETQYF. CDR3 DNA sequence: TGTGCCAGCAGCCCTCAGGGGTCACGGGAGACCCAGTACTTC. The V gene is TRBV7-2, the J gene TRBJ2-5, with D possibly being TRBD1 (6 bases). This CDR3 spans 14 amino acids. CDR1 is SGHTA, CDR2 FQGNSA, per germline. V was cut by 5 bases and J by 5 bases, with 15 bases left in between.

This chain links TRBV3-1 (or the pseudogene TRBV3-2) with TRBJ1-4; 9 bases line up with TRBD1. The germline V gene has CDR1 LGHDT and CDR2 YNNKEL (reference sequence). The junction had 10 bases not matched to a gene; V was cut back by 4 bases and J by 1 base. This CDR3 has 18 amino acids. In DNA, the CDR3 is TGTGCCAGCAGCCGAATAACAGGGGGCAGAGGAACTAATGAAAAACTGTTTTTT. This sequence encodes CASSRITGGRGTNEKLFF.

V is TRBV15 and J is TRBJ2-7; D perhaps matches TRBD2 (5 bases). This CDR3 is 15 amino acids long. Germline assignment: CDR1 LNHNV and CDR2 YYDKDF (reference sequence). Trimming pared 0 bases from V and 1 base from J, leaving 10 bases between. The CDR3: CATSRDRGGSYEQYF. In DNA form, the CDR3 reads TGTGCCACCAGCAGAGATCGCGGAGGATCCTACGAGCAGTACTTC.

This chain connects TRBV28 to TRBJ1-2; weak D call: TRBD1 (6 bases). Trimming shortened V by 6 bases and J by 8 bases, and 16 bases separated the two germline ends. The CDR3 has 13 amino acids. Germline loops: CDR1 MDHEN, CDR2 SYDVKM. In DNA form, the CDR3 reads TGTGCCAGCAGCCCCGGGGGGGCTGGCGGCTACACCTTC. Amino acid sequence: CASSPGGAGGYTF.

This sequence joins TRBV7-9 and TRBJ2-7, with 7 bases that match TRBD1. This CDR3 spans 13 amino acids. Germline V gene data show CDR1 as SEHNR and CDR2 as FQNEAQ (reference sequence). Trimming at V came to 2 bases and at J to 5 bases, leaving 3 bases not matched to a gene. The CDR3 here is CASSLKTGNEQYF. The CDR3 region has the DNA TGTGCCAGCAGCTTAAAGACAGGGAACGAGCAGTACTTC.

The V and J genes are TRBV10-3 and TRBJ2-1, with D uncertain. Germline loops: CDR1 ENHRY, CDR2 SYGVKD. There are 14 residues in the CDR3. Trimming took 4 bases from V and 0 from J, leaving 7 bases between them. CDR3 residues: CAISGSSSYNEQFF. The CDR3 coding sequence is TGTGCCATCAGTGGGAGTAGCTCCTACAATGAGCAGTTCTTC.